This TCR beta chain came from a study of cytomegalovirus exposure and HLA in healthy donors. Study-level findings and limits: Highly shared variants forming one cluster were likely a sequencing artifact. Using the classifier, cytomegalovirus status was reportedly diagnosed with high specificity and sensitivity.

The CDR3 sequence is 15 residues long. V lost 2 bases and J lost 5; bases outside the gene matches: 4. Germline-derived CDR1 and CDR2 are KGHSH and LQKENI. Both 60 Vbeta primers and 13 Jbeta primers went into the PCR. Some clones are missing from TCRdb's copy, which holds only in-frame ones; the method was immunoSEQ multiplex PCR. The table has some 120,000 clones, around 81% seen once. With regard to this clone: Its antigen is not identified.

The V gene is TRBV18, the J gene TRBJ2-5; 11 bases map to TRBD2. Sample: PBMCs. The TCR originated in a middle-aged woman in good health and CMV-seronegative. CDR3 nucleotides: TGTGCCAGCTCACCAACTAGCGGGAGTCCGGAGACCCAGTACTTC. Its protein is CASSPTSGSPETQYF.